What follows are 11 T cell receptor beta chains derived from one specimen sequenced in a study of T cells in localized non-small cell lung cancer. Profiled with immunoSEQ multiplex PCR; TCRdb holds only in-frame clones, not every one. The sample yields thousands of clones, roughly 24% seen once. Sequences were derived from normal lung tissue next to the tumor, sampled before any cancer treatment. The receptor source for this set is an older male donor with stage II lung adenocarcinoma.

V gene TRBV19 combines with J gene TRBJ1-2; 7 positions agree with TRBD1. Looked up from germline, CDR1 is LNHDA and CDR2 is SQIVND (reference sequence). Unmatched junction bases numbered 5, after V lost 5 bases and J lost 8 bases. The CDR3 loop spans 12 amino acids. For the CDR3, the DNA is TGTGCCAGTAGTTGGAACAGGGGCGGCTACACCTTC. It codes for CASSWNRGGYTF.

A few counts support this clone. The V and J genes are TRBV6-8 and TRBJ1-2, with unresolved D. This CDR3 region has 12 residues. V dropped 7 bases and J dropped 0 bases, with 6 bases sitting between them. CDR1 MNHGY and CDR2 SAAAGT come from the germline V gene. CDR3 bases: TGTGCCAGCACTGACTCTAACTATGGCTACACCTTC. It codes for CASTDSNYGYTF.

The chain is built from TRBV10-2 and TRBJ1-1; 12 bases match TRBD1. Unmatched junction bases numbered 9, after V lost 5 bases and J lost 5 bases. CDR3 size: 16 residues. The germline V gene has CDR1 WSHSY and CDR2 SAAADI. CDR3 nucleotides: TGCGCCAGCAGTTATCTCCGGGACAGGGGGCCTACTGAAGCTTTCTTT. It translates to CASSYLRDRGPTEAFF.

This clone was counted only a few times. J is TRBJ2-7 and V is TRBV6-7; D ambiguous. TRBV6-7 is noted as an ORF with a role that remains uncertain. The CDR3 runs to 16 residues. The V and J ends lost 5 bases and 1 base respectively, with 18 bases between them. DNA of the CDR3: TGTGCCAGCAGTGAAGCAAGTGCGGATCCTTCCTACGAGCAGTACTTC. Protein: CASSEASADPSYEQYF.

The V and J genes are TRBV25-1 and TRBJ2-5; TRBD2 aligns across 13 bases. There are 17 residues in the CDR3. The junction had 9 bases not matched to a gene; V was cut back by 4 bases and J by 4 bases. CDR1 and CDR2 (germline): MGHDK, SYGVNS. The CDR3: CASSVLAGGHLGETQYF. The CDR3 region has the DNA TGTGCCAGCAGTGTACTAGCGGGGGGGCATTTGGGAGAGACCCAGTACTTC.

V usage is TRBV18 and J usage is TRBJ2-5; D is possibly TRBD1 (6 bases). Germline V gene lookup returns CDR1 KGHSH and CDR2 LQKENI. The CDR3 consists of 13 residues. Trimming left V 8 bases short and J 3 bases short, with 13 bases between. The CDR3 sequence: CASTTAGEETQYF. The CDR3 DNA reads TGTGCCAGCACGACGGCAGGGGAAGAGACCCAGTACTTC.

The V call is TRBV5-1, the J call TRBJ2-2, with D tentatively TRBD1 (5 bases). This CDR3 region has 15 residues. The V end lost 0 bases, the J end lost 2 bases, and 8 bases lay between the germline ends. In germline, CDR1 is SGHRS, CDR2 YFSETQ. The CDR3 protein is CASSLGGINTGELFF. As DNA, the CDR3 is TGCGCCAGCAGCTTGGGGGGCATCAACACCGGGGAGCTGTTTTTT.

CDR3 bases: TGTGCCATCAGTGAGTCCACCGGGACAATAGGTGGCTACACCTTC. Translating it yields CAISESTGTIGGYTF. This rearrangement joins TRBV10-3 to TRBJ1-2, with a possible D match to TRBD1 (6 bases). V was trimmed by 0 bases and J by 7 bases, leaving 15 bases between them. The CDR3 length is 15 residues. CDR1 and CDR2 from the germline V gene are ENHRY and SYGVKD.

This clone turned up a few times. V and J are TRBV28 and TRBJ2-7, with D perhaps TRBD1 (6 bases). The V and J ends lost 5 bases and 0 bases respectively, with 17 bases between them. The CDR3 has 16 residues. Germline V gene lookup returns CDR1 MDHEN and CDR2 SYDVKM. The CDR3 is CASSTHTGRSSYEQYF. CDR3 bases: TGTGCCAGCAGTACGCATACAGGGAGAAGCTCCTACGAGCAGTACTTC.

This clone is medium-sized within its sample. The chain links TRBV11-3 to TRBJ2-2, with TRBD2 as a possible D gene (5 bases). V was cut by 3 bases and J by 5 bases, with 16 bases left in between. This CDR3 contains 16 residues. CDR1 SGHNT and CDR2 YENEEA come from the germline V gene. The CDR3 DNA reads as TGTGCCAGCAGCTTGGGAGTGGGAGATGTGACCGGGGAGCTGTTTTTT. This translates into CASSLGVGDVTGELFF.

This clone has more than one count but fewer than ten. V usage is TRBV6-8 and J usage is TRBJ2-6; 11 bases fit TRBD1. After removal of 6 bases from V and 2 bases from J, the junction contained 15 bases not matched to a gene. The CDR3 covers 20 residues. Germline loops: CDR1 MNHGY, CDR2 SAAAGT. The CDR3 DNA sequence: TGTGCCAGCAGACAATCCTTCTCGGACAGGGGGCTAGCTGGGGCCAACGTCCTGACTTTC. This gives the protein CASRQSFSDRGLAGANVLTF.